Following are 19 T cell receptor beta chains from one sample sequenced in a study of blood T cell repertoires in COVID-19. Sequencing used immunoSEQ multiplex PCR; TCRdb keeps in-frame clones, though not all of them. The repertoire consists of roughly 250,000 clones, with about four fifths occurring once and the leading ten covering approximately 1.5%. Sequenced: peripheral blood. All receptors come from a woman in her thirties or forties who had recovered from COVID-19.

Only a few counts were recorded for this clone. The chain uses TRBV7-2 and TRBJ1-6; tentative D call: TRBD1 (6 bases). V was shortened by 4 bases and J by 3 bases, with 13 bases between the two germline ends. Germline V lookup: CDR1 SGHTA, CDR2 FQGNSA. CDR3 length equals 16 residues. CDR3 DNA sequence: TGTGCCAGCAGCTCACCAAGGGGGGGCTATAATTCACCCCTCCACTTT. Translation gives CASSSPRGGYNSPLHF.

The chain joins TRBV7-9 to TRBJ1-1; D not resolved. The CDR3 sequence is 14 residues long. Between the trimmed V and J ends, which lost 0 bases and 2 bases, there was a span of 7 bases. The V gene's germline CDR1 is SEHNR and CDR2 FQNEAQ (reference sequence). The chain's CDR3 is CASSLANSNTEAFF. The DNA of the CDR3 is TGTGCCAGCAGCTTAGCGAATAGTAACACTGAAGCTTTCTTT.

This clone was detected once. CDR3 sequence (DNA): TGCGCCAGCAGCTTGGGCGGGACAGGGGGGAGCTACGAGCAGTACTTC. It translates to CASSLGGTGGSYEQYF. The genes are TRBV5-1 and TRBJ2-7, with 11 bases identical to TRBD1. This CDR3 spans 16 amino acids. The V and J ends lost 0 bases and 3 bases, in that order; junction bases with no gene match: 5. Germline CDR1 SGHRS, CDR2 YFSETQ.

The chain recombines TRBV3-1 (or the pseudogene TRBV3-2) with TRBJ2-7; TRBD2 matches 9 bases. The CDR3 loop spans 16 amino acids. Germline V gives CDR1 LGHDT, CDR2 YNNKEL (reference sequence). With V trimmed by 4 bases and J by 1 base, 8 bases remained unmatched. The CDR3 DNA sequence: TGTGCCAGCAGCCCTTCGGCGGGACTAGCATCCTACGAGCAGTACTTC. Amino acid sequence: CASSPSAGLASYEQYF.

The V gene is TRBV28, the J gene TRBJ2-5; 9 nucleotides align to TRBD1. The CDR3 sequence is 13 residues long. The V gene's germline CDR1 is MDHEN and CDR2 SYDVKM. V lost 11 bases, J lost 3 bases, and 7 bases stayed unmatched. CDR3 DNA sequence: TGTGCCCCCTGGGACAGGGTTAAAGAGACCCAGTACTTC. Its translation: CAPWDRVKETQYF.

The CDR3 sequence: CATSRDIPSRLGYTF. CDR3 DNA sequence: TGTGCCACCAGCAGAGATATCCCATCGCGTCTGGGCTACACCTTC. The V call is TRBV15, the J call TRBJ1-2; D is unresolved. This CDR3 is 15 amino acids long. Germline V CDR1 and CDR2: LNHNV, YYDKDF (reference sequence). V was pared by 0 bases and J by 8 bases, with 16 bases between.

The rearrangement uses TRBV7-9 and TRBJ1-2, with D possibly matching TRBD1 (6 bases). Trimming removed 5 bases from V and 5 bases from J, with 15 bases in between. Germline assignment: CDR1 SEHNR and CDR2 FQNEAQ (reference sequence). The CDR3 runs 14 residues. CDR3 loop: CASSPGVDGYGYTF. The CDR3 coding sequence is TGTGCCAGCAGCCCAGGGGTCGACGGGTATGGCTACACCTTC.

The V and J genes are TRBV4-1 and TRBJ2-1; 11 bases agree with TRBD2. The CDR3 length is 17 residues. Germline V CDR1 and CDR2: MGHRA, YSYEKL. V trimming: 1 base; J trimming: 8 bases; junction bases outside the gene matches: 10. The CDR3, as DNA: TGCGCCAGCAGCCAAGGAGTAATAGCGGGGGGGCGGGATGAGCAGTTCTTC. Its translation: CASSQGVIAGGRDEQFF.

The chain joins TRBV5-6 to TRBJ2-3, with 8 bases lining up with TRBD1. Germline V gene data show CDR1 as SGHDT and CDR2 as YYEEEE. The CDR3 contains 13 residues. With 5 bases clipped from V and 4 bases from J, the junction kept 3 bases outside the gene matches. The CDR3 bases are TGTGCCAGCAGTAGACAGGGGCCAGATACGCAGTATTTT. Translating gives CASSRQGPDTQYF.

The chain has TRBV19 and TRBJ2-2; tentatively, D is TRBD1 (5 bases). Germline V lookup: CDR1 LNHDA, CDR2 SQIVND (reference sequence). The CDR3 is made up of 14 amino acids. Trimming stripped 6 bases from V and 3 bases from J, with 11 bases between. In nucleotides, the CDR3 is TGTGCCAGTAGGGGCGCAGGGCACACCGGGGAGCTGTTTTTT. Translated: CASRGAGHTGELFF.

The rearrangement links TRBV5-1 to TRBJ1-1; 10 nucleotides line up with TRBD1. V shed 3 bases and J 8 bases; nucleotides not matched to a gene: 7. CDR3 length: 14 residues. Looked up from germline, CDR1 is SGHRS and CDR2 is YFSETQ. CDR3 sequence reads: CASSSGTGDGEAFF. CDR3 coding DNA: TGCGCCAGCAGCTCCGGGACAGGGGATGGGGAAGCTTTCTTT.

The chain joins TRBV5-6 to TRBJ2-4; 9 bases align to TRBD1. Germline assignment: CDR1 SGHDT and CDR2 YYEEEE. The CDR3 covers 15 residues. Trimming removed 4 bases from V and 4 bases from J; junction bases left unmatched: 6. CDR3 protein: CASSQRTGEKNIQYF. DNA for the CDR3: TGTGCCAGCAGCCAAAGGACAGGGGAAAAAAACATTCAGTACTTC.

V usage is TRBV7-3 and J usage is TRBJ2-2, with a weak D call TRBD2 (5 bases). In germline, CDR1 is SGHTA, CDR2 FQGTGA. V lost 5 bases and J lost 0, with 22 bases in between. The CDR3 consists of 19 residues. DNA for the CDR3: TGTGCCAGCAGCCCCCGAGGGAGACCGTCCTATACGAACACCGGGGAGCTGTTTTTT. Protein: CASSPRGRPSYTNTGELFF.

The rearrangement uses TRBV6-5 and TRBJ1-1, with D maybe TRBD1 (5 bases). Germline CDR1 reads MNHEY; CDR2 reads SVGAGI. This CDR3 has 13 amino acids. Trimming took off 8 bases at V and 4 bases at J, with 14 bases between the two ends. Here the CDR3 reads CASFPGGGTEAFF. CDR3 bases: TGTGCCAGCTTTCCCGGGGGGGGCACTGAAGCTTTCTTT.

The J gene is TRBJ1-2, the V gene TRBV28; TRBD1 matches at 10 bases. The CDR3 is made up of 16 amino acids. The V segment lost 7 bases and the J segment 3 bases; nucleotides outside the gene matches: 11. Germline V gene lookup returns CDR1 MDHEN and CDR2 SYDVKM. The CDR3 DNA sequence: TGTGCCAGCACTAATTTCGGGACAGGGGTCGACTATGGCTACACCTTC. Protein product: CASTNFGTGVDYGYTF.

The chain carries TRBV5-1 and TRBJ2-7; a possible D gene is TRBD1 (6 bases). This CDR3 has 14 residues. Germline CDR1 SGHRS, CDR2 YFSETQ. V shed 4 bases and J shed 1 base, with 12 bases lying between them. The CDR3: CASSTTGTSYEQYF. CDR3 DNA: TGCGCCAGCAGCACGACAGGCACATCCTACGAGCAGTACTTC.

CDR3 protein: CASSPGQNKYQETQYF. CDR3 DNA sequence: TGTGCCAGCAGCCCTGGACAGAACAAGTACCAAGAGACCCAGTACTTC. V and J are TRBV11-3 and TRBJ2-5; maybe TRBD1 (6 bases). V was clipped by 5 bases and J by 0 bases, with 16 bases between them. Germline values: CDR1 SGHNT, CDR2 YENEEA. The CDR3 is made up of 16 amino acids.

For the CDR3, the DNA is TGTGCCAGCAGTAATACCGGGACAGGGGGAGGCGAGCAGTACTTC. Protein product: CASSNTGTGGGEQYF. The chain couples TRBV28 to TRBJ2-7, with 11 bases that match TRBD1. Germline CDR1 is MDHEN and CDR2 is SYDVKM. With V trimmed by 5 bases and J by 6 bases, 9 bases remained unmatched. This CDR3 has 15 amino acids.

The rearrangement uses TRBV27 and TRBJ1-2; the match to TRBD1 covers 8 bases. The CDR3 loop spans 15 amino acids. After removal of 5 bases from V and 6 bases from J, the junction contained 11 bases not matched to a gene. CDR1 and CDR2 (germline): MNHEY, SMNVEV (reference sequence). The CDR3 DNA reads TGTGCCAGCAGTAGGGGACAGGTAGCTTTGGATGGCTACACCTTC. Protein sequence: CASSRGQVALDGYTF.